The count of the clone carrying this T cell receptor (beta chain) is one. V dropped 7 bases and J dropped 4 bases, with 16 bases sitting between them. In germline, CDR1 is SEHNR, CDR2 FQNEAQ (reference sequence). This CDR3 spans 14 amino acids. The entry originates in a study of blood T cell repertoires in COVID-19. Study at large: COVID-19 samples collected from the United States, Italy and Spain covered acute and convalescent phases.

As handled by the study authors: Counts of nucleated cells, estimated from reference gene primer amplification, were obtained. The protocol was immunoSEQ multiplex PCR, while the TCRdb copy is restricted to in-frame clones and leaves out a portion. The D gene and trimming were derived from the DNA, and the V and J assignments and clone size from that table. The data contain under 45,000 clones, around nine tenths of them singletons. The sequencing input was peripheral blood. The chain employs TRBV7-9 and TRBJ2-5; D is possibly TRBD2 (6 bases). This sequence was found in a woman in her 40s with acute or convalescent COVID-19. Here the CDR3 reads CASNSGVGGETQYF. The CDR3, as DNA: TGTGCCAGCAACTCCGGGGTGGGGGGAGAGACCCAGTACTTC.